The rows below give T cell receptor beta chains drawn from one sample of a study of blood T cell repertoires in COVID-19. Profiled with immunoSEQ multiplex PCR; TCRdb holds only in-frame clones, not every one. Among about 62,000 clones listed, 76% were seen once. Source material: peripheral blood. The origin of the receptors is a woman aged 45 to 65 with active or convalescent COVID-19. Each CDR3 is given with its conserved first and last residue.

v_call: TRBV29-1
cdr3_aa: CSVGQGATGELFF

v_call: TRBV12-3/TRBV12-4
cdr3_aa: CASSPGLGGEQYF

v_call: TRBV7-9
cdr3_aa: CASSLATGNQPQHF

v_call: TRBV30
cdr3_aa: CAWTGRADYGYTF

v_call: TRBV7-9
cdr3_aa: CASSRGGSYNEQFF

v_call: TRBV5-4
cdr3_aa: CASSFDSTEAFF

v_call: TRBV6-2/TRBV6-3
cdr3_aa: CASSSHRGTGIHYTF

v_call: TRBV25-1
cdr3_aa: CASSEYRGRADDEQFF

v_call: TRBV27
cdr3_aa: CASSLSILAGMSNEQFF

v_call: TRBV10-3
cdr3_aa: CAIGSGQDTGELFF